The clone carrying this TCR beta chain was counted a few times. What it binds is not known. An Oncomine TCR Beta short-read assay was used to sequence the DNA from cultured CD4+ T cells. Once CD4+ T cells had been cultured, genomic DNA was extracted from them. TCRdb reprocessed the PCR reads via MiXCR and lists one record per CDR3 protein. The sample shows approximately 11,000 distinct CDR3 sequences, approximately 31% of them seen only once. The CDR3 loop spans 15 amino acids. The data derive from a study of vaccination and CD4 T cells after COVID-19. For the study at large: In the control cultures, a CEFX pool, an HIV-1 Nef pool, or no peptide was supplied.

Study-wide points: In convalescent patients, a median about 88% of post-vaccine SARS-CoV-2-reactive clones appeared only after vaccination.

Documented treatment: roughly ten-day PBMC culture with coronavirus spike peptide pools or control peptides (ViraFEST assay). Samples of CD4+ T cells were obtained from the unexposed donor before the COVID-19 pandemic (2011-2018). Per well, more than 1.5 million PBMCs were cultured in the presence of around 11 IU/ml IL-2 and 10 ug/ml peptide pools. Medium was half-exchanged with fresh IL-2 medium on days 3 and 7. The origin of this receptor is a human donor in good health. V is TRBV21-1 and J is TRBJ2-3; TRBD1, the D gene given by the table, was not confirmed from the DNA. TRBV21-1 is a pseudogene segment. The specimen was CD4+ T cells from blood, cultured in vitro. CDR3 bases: TGTGCCAGCAGCAAAGTGTCCGCGGAGGCGGATACGCAGTATTTT. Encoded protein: CASSKVSAEADTQYF.